The 10 T cell receptor beta chains given below trace back to one sample, sequenced in a study of blood T cell repertoires in COVID-19. The method was immunoSEQ multiplex PCR; TCRdb's version includes in-frame clones alone and lacks a portion of them. The data show about 51,000 clones, with around 90% seen just once and roughly 3% held by the top ten. The sample comprised peripheral blood. These receptors all come from a man aged 50-60 years with active COVID-19.

The V call is TRBV28, the J call TRBJ1-1; TRBD1 might be the D (6 bases). V lost 3 bases, J lost 6 bases, and 11 bases lay in between. Germline values: CDR1 MDHEN, CDR2 SYDVKM. This CDR3 spans 13 amino acids. CDR3 sequence reads: CASSLGPGAEAFF. CDR3 bases: TGTGCCAGCAGTTTGGGTCCAGGGGCTGAAGCTTTCTTT.

The gene calls are TRBV7-3 and TRBJ2-1; maybe TRBD2 (6 bases). The CDR3 totals 17 residues. Looked up from germline, CDR1 is SGHTA and CDR2 is FQGTGA. V lost 5 bases and J 4 bases, leaving 21 bases between the germline ends. CDR3 coding DNA: TGTGCCAGCAGCCTCACGGTGCATAGCGGACCATACAATGAGCAGTTCTTC. Protein product: CASSLTVHSGPYNEQFF.

The rearrangement uses TRBV28 and TRBJ1-1; D call uncertain. The CDR3 runs 11 residues. CDR1 and CDR2 (germline): MDHEN, SYDVKM. V lost 7 bases and J lost 3, with 6 bases in between. The CDR3 DNA follows: TGTGCCAGCACCCTATACACTGAAGCTTTCTTT. Translating gives CASTLYTEAFF. Full variable domain (remainder filled in from reference TRBV28 and TRBJ1-1): DVKVTQSSRYLVKRTGEKVFLECVQDMDHENMFWYRQDPGLGLRLIYFSYDVKMKEKGDIPEGYSVSREKKERFSLILESASTNQTSMYLCASTLYTEAFFGQGTRLTVV.

The chain recombines TRBV13 with TRBJ2-7; D gene ambiguous. Germline-derived CDR1 and CDR2 are PRHDT and FYEKMQ (reference sequence). Between the trimmed V and J ends, which lost 4 bases and 3 bases, there was a span of 4 bases. This CDR3 comprises 11 residues. The CDR3 is CASSSNYEQYF. CDR3 sequence (DNA): TGTGCCAGCAGCTCCAACTACGAGCAGTACTTC.

V is TRBV7-9 and J is TRBJ2-1; possible D gene TRBD1, 5 bases. This CDR3 is 14 amino acids long. The germline V gene has CDR1 SEHNR and CDR2 FQNEAQ (reference sequence). The germline V and J ends were trimmed by 7 bases and 6 bases, with 16 bases remaining between them. The DNA of the CDR3 is TGTGCCAGCACCCAAAGGGGATTCGGCAATGAGCAGTTCTTC. It yields the protein CASTQRGFGNEQFF. The variable domain in full, completed from reference TRBV7-9 and TRBJ2-1, reads DTGVSQNPRHKITKRGQNVTFRCDPISEHNRLYWYRQTLGQGPEFLTYFQNEAQLEKSRLLSDRFSAERPKGSFSTLEIQRTEQGDSAMYLCASTQRGFGNEQFFGPGTRLTVL.

This chain connects TRBV9 to TRBJ2-6, with D tentatively TRBD1 (6 bases). V lost 4 bases and J lost 0, with 11 bases in between. The CDR3 length is 16 residues. Per germline, CDR1 SGDLS and CDR2 YYNGEE. The CDR3 loop is CASSPTGRSGANVLTF. The CDR3 DNA is TGTGCCAGCAGCCCGACAGGTCGCTCTGGGGCCAACGTCCTGACTTTC.

The chain recombines TRBV25-1 with TRBJ1-4; the match to TRBD1 covers 9 bases. This CDR3 is 14 amino acids long. V lost 6 bases, J lost 7 bases, and 6 bases stayed unmatched. Germline assignment: CDR1 MGHDK and CDR2 SYGVNS. The DNA of the CDR3 is TGTGCCAGCAGCCTAACAGGGGGCAGTGAAAAACTGTTTTTT. Encoded protein: CASSLTGGSEKLFF.

This chain uses TRBV30 with TRBJ1-5; 8 bases match TRBD1. This CDR3 has 13 residues. The V segment lost 8 bases and the J segment 1 base; nucleotides outside the gene matches: 4. The germline V gene encodes CDR1 GTSNPN and CDR2 SVGIG (reference sequence). This CDR3 reads CAADRGSNQPQHF. CDR3 coding DNA: TGTGCCGCAGACAGGGGCAGCAATCAGCCCCAGCATTTT.

The chain combines TRBV7-9 with TRBJ1-2; D is perhaps TRBD1 (6 bases). In germline, CDR1 is SEHNR, CDR2 FQNEAQ (reference sequence). The CDR3 is made up of 14 amino acids. V was trimmed by 3 bases and J by 3 bases, leaving 11 bases between them. The CDR3 DNA sequence: TGTGCCAGCAGCTTGAAACAGGGTGACTATGGCTACACCTTC. Residues: CASSLKQGDYGYTF. Variable domain in full (rest from reference TRBV7-9 and TRBJ1-2): DTGVSQNPRHKITKRGQNVTFRCDPISEHNRLYWYRQTLGQGPEFLTYFQNEAQLEKSRLLSDRFSAERPKGSFSTLEIQRTEQGDSAMYLCASSLKQGDYGYTFGSGTRLTVV.

The rearrangement joins TRBV12-3 or TRBV12-4 to TRBJ1-2; tentative D call: TRBD1 (6 bases). Trimming stripped 5 bases from V and 4 bases from J, with 8 bases between. The CDR3 loop spans 12 amino acids. CDR3: CASSGQFYGYTF. CDR3 bases: TGTGCCAGCAGTGGACAGTTCTATGGCTACACCTTC.